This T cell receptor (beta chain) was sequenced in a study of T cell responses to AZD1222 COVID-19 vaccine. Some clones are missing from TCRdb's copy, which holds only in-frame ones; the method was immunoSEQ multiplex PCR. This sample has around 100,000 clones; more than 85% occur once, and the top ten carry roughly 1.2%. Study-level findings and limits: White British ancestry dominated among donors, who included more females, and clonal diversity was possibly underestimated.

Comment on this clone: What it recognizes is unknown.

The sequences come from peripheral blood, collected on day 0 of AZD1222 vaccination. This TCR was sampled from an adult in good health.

Here the CDR3 DNA reads TGTGCCAGCAGCTTATCCGGGACAGAGTCCTACGAGCAGTACTTC. Translating gives CASSLSGTESYEQYF. V is TRBV7-2 and J is TRBJ2-7; TRBD1 aligns across 7 bases. The CDR3 is 15 residues long. The germline V gene encodes CDR1 SGHTA and CDR2 FQGNSA. V was clipped by 2 bases and J by 1 base; unmatched bases: 5.